Listed here are 16 T cell receptor beta chains from one sample, sequenced in a study of PD-1 blockade in classical Hodgkin lymphoma. The repertoire was sequenced with immunoSEQ multiplex PCR; TCRdb's copy has only in-frame clones and lacks some. This table holds roughly 40,000 clones, 87% found once. Every patient experienced relapse after autologous stem cell transplantation, and brentuximab vedotin exposure varied. The input for sequencing was peripheral blood mononuclear cells (PBMCs), taken at baseline. These receptor sequences come from a human donor with classical Hodgkin lymphoma.

The chain has TRBV7-2 and TRBJ1-5; D remains ambiguous. This CDR3 contains 14 residues. V lost 3 bases and J 0 bases, leaving 6 bases between the germline ends. Germline loops: CDR1 SGHTA, CDR2 FQGNSA. The CDR3: CASSFFDSNQPQHF. DNA for the CDR3: TGTGCCAGCAGCTTTTTTGATAGCAATCAGCCCCAGCATTTT.

This clone was found a few times. The chain employs TRBV7-2 and TRBJ2-2; the match to TRBD2 covers 12 bases. CDR1 is SGHTA, CDR2 FQGNSA, per germline. The CDR3 has 16 residues. V gave up 4 bases and J gave up 5 bases; unmatched junction bases: 5. Here the CDR3 reads CASSSPGLAGTGELFF. The CDR3, as DNA: TGTGCCAGCAGCTCACCCGGACTAGCGGGGACCGGGGAGCTGTTTTTT.

J is TRBJ1-1 and V is TRBV30; D is perhaps TRBD1 (5 bases). The CDR3 runs to 13 residues. In germline, CDR1 is GTSNPN, CDR2 SVGIG (reference sequence). V lost 5 bases and J lost 4, with 14 bases in between. The CDR3 DNA reads TGTGCCTGGGACCCGGGGCAGGGCACTGAAGCTTTCTTT. The encoded protein is CAWDPGQGTEAFF.

The chain couples TRBV10-3 to TRBJ2-1; 13 nucleotides align to TRBD2. The CDR3 consists of 16 residues. Trimming removed 10 bases from V and 4 bases from J; junction bases left unmatched: 10. Germline V lookup: CDR1 ENHRY, CDR2 SYGVKD. This CDR3 is CATQTSGGDGYNEQFF. As DNA, the CDR3 is TGTGCCACCCAAACTAGCGGGGGGGATGGGTACAATGAGCAGTTCTTC.

The chain has TRBV4-3 and TRBJ2-7; tentatively, D is TRBD2 (5 bases). The germline V gene encodes CDR1 LGHNA and CDR2 YSLEER. Trimming pared 1 base from V and 7 bases from J, leaving 8 bases between. The CDR3 contains 12 residues. The CDR3 protein is CASSQVGSEQYF. The CDR3, as DNA: TGCGCCAGCAGCCAAGTTGGGAGTGAGCAGTACTTC.

This chain joins TRBV2 and TRBJ1-1; 8 nucleotides align to TRBD1. V lost 6 bases, J lost 4 bases, and 4 bases stayed unmatched. Germline V gene data show CDR1 as SNHLY and CDR2 as FYNNEI. The CDR3 has 13 amino acids. CDR3 nucleotide sequence: TGTGCCAGCAGATCTGACAGGGGCACTGAAGCTTTCTTT. It specifies CASRSDRGTEAFF.

This chain connects TRBV5-1 to TRBJ2-5, with 11 bases identical to TRBD2. Germline-derived CDR1 and CDR2 are SGHRS and YFSETQ. Germline trimming cut 3 bases from V and 2 bases from J; bases unmatched to any gene: 6. The CDR3 length is 16 residues. CDR3 sequence reads: CASSSGLAELQETQYF. The CDR3 nucleotides read TGCGCCAGCAGCTCGGGACTAGCGGAGCTTCAAGAGACCCAGTACTTC. Full variable domain (remainder filled in from reference TRBV5-1 and TRBJ2-5): KAGVTQTPRYLIKTRGQQVTLSCSPISGHRSVSWYQQTPGQGLQFLFEYFSETQRNKGNFPGRFSGRQFSNSRSEMNVSTLELGDSALYLCASSSGLAELQETQYFGPGTRLLVL.

This chain joins TRBV11-2 and TRBJ1-6, with 11 positions matching TRBD1. CDR1 is SGHAT and CDR2 is FQNNGV in the germline V gene. This CDR3 has 15 amino acids. V shed 1 base and J 14 bases; nucleotides not matched to a gene: 7. The CDR3 region is CASSLGGTGGGTLHF. The CDR3, as DNA: TGTGCCAGCAGCTTAGGAGGGACAGGGGGAGGGACCCTCCACTTT.

This clone has only one observation. J is TRBJ1-6 and V is TRBV5-1; maybe TRBD1 (5 bases). The CDR3 totals 14 residues. Between the trimmed V and J ends, which lost 0 bases and 13 bases, there was a span of 14 bases. Germline assignment: CDR1 SGHRS and CDR2 YFSETQ. Here the CDR3 reads CASSLAGYLYPLHF. CDR3 nucleotides: TGCGCCAGCAGCTTGGCAGGGTACTTGTATCCCCTCCACTTT. The full variable domain, its missing parts supplied by reference TRBV5-1 and TRBJ1-6, is KAGVTQTPRYLIKTRGQQVTLSCSPISGHRSVSWYQQTPGQGLQFLFEYFSETQRNKGNFPGRFSGRQFSNSRSEMNVSTLELGDSALYLCASSLAGYLYPLHFGNGTRLTVT.

The chain carries TRBV10-3 and TRBJ1-5; the D is unclear. Germline V gives CDR1 ENHRY, CDR2 SYGVKD. The CDR3 totals 12 residues. V gave up 3 bases and J gave up 4 bases, with 4 bases separating them. The chain's CDR3 is CAISDPNQPQHF. DNA for the CDR3: TGTGCCATCAGTGATCCTAATCAGCCCCAGCATTTT.

J is TRBJ2-5 and V is TRBV28, with D perhaps matching TRBD1 (6 bases). The germline V gene has CDR1 MDHEN and CDR2 SYDVKM. The CDR3 contains 12 residues. The V end lost 7 bases, the J end lost 5 bases, and 11 bases lay between the germline ends. The CDR3 reads CASTKDSETQYF. DNA of the CDR3: TGTGCCAGCACAAAGGACAGCGAGACCCAGTACTTC.

The V and J genes are TRBV5-4 and TRBJ1-2, with no clear D. The CDR3 length is 14 residues. With 0 bases removed from V and 0 bases from J, the gap between germline ends came to 6 bases. The germline gives CDR1 SGHNT, CDR2 YYREEE (reference sequence). As DNA, the CDR3 is TGTGCCAGCAGCTTGGGGAAAGCTAACTATGGCTACACCTTC. Residues: CASSLGKANYGYTF.

This clone has only one observation. The genes are TRBV6-5 and TRBJ2-1; 11 bases match TRBD2. The CDR3 contains 15 residues. The V and J ends lost 3 bases and 8 bases, in that order; junction bases with no gene match: 6. Germline CDR1 MNHEY, CDR2 SVGAGI. Here the CDR3 reads CASSYAGTSGDEQFF. CDR3 sequence (DNA): TGTGCCAGCAGTTATGCCGGGACTAGCGGTGATGAGCAGTTCTTC.

This chain uses TRBV25-1 with TRBJ1-3; D remains ambiguous. The ends were cut back, 5 bases at V and 6 bases at J, with 11 bases in the middle. Germline V CDR1 and CDR2: MGHDK, SYGVNS. The CDR3 sequence is 13 residues long. CDR3 sequence reads: CASSRTETNTIYF. As DNA, the CDR3 is TGTGCCAGCAGTCGTACAGAAACAAACACCATATATTTT.

This clone is a singleton in its sample. This CDR3 is CASSLDLNSGLNEQFF. CDR3 nucleotide sequence: TGTGCCAGCAGCTTAGATCTGAATAGCGGGCTCAATGAGCAGTTCTTC. This chain joins TRBV11-3 and TRBJ2-1, with 7 bases identical to TRBD2. V lost 0 bases, J lost 6 bases, and 8 bases stayed unmatched. The CDR3 totals 16 residues. Germline V gene sequence: CDR1 SGHNT, CDR2 YENEEA.

The CDR3 sequence: CAISPSPGTGEDSPLHF. The CDR3 DNA reads as TGTGCCATCAGTCCTAGTCCCGGGACAGGCGAAGATTCACCCCTCCACTTT. This rearrangement joins TRBV10-3 to TRBJ1-6; TRBD1 matches at 8 bases. CDR3 size: 17 residues. The junction had 14 bases not matched to a gene; V was cut back by 5 bases and J by 8 bases. Germline V lookup: CDR1 ENHRY, CDR2 SYGVKD.